The present TCR beta chain was sequenced within a study of shared clonotypes between healthy human individuals. About 28,000 T cell genomes, or approximately 300 ng DNA, went into replicate PCRs of unsorted PBMC. The method was immunoSEQ multiplex PCR; TCRdb's version includes in-frame clones alone and lacks a portion of them. Of a few hundred thousand clones listed, 79% were seen once; the top ten hold about 12%. Sequencing was performed on PBMCs. The sequence was obtained from a woman between 35 and 50 years old in good health. Some clones in this sample may be carry-over from other donors' samples.

The CDR3 DNA follows: TGTGCCACCAGCAACCGAGGGGGAGTTCAGCCCCAGCATTTT. This gives the protein CATSNRGGVQPQHF. The gene calls are TRBV15 and TRBJ1-5, with a possible D match to TRBD1 (6 bases). The V gene lost 4 bases and the J gene lost 6 bases, with 13 bases spanning the gap. The CDR3 has 14 residues. Germline assignment: CDR1 LNHNV and CDR2 YYDKDF (reference sequence).